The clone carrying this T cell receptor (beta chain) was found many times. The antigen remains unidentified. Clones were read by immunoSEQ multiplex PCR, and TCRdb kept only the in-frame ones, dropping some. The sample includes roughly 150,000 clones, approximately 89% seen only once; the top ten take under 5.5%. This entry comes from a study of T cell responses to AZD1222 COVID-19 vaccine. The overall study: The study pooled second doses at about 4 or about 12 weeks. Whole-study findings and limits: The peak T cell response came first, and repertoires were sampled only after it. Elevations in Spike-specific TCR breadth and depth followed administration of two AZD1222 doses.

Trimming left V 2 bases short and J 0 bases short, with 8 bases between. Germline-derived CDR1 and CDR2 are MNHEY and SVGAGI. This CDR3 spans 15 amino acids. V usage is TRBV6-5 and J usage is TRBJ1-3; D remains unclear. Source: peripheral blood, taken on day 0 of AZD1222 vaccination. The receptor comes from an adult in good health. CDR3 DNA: TGTGCCAGCAGTTACAACGGCGGCTCTGGAAACACCATATATTTT. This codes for CASSYNGGSGNTIYF.